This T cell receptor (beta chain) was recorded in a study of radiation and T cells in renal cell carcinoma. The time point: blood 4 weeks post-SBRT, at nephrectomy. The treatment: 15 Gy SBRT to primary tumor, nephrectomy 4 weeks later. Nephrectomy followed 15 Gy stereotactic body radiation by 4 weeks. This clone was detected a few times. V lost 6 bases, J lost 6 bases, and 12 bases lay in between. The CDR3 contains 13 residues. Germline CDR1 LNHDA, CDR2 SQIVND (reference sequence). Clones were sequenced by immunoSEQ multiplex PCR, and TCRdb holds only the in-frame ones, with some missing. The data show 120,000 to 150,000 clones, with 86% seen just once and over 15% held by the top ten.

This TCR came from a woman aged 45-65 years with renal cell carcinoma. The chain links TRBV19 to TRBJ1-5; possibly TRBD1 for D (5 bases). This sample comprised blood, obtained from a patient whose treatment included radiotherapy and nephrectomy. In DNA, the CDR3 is TGTGCCAGTAGCACCAGGGAGGGTCAGCCCCAGCATTTT. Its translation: CASSTREGQPQHF.